This TCR beta chain is drawn from a study of cytomegalovirus exposure and HLA in healthy donors. General observations from the study: Prior analysis indicated that the majority of TCR beta V segments exhibited productivity approximately 87% or approximately 30% of the time. Beyond CMV serostatus, there was no information to go on about immune exposure.

The CDR3 is made up of 15 amino acids. The ends lost 7 bases at V and 6 bases at J; junction bases unmatched: 12. In germline, CDR1 is MDHEN, CDR2 SYDVKM. About this clone itself: Its antigen remains unidentified.

The PCR employed 60 Vbeta primers together with 13 Jbeta primers. The repertoire was sequenced with immunoSEQ multiplex PCR; TCRdb's copy has only in-frame clones and lacks some. The table includes approximately 70,000 clones, about 67% detected once. Sequenced sample: PBMCs. This rearrangement joins TRBV28 to TRBJ1-5; 7 positions agree with TRBD1. The receptor was isolated from a man aged 35 to 55 in good health and CMV-seropositive. The CDR3 nucleotides read TGTGCCAGCACCCTCCTTGGGACAGTTTTTCAGCCCCAGCATTTT. Its translation: CASTLLGTVFQPQHF.